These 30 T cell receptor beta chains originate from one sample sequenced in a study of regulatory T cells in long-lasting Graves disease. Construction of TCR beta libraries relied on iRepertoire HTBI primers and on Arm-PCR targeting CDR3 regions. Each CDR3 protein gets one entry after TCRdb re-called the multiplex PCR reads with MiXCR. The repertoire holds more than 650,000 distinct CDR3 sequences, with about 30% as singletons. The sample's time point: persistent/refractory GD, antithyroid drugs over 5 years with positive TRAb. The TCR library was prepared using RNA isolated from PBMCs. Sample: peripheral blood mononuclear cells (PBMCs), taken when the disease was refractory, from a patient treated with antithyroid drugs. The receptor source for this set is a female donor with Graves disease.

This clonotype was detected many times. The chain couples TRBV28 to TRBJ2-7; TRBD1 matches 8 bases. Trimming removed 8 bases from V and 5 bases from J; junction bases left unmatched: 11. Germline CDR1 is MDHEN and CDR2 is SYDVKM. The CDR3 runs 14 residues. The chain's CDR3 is CASGSRQGLHEQYF. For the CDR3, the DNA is TGTGCCAGCGGCTCCCGACAGGGGCTCCACGAGCAGTACTTC.

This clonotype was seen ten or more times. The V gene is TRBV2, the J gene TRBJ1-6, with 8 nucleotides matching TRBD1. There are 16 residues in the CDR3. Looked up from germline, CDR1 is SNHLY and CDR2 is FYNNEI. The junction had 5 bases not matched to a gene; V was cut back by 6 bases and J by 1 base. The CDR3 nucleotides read TGTGCCAGCAGAAGACAGGGGACTTCCTATAATTCACCCCTCCACTTT. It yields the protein CASRRQGTSYNSPLHF.

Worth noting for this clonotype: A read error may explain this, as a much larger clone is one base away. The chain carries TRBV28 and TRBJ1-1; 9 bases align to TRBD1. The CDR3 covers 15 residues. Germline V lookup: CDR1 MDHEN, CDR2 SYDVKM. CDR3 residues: CASSLPGQGDTEALF. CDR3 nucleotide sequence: TGTGCCAGCAGTTTACCGGGACAGGGAGACACTGAAGCTCTCTTT.

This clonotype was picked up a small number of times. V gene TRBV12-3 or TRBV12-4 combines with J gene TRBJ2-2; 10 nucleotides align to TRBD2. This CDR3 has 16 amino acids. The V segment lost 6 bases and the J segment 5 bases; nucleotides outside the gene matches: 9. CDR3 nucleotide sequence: TGTGCCAGCAGCCGAGAAGCGGGAGGGCGGACCGGGGAGCTGTTTTTT. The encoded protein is CASSREAGGRTGELFF.

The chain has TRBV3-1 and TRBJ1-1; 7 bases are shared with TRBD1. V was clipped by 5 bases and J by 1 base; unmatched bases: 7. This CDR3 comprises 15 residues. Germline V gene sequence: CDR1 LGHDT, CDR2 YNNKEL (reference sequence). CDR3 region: CASSNRGTANTEAFF. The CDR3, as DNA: TGTGCCAGCAGCAACCGGGGGACAGCGAACACTGAAGCTTTCTTT.

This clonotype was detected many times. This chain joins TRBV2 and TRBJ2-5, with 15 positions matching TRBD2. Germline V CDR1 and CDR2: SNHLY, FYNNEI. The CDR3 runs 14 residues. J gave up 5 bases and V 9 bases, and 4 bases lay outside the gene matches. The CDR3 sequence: CASRTSGGDETQYF. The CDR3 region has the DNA TGTGCCAGTCGGACTAGCGGGGGGGACGAGACCCAGTACTTC.

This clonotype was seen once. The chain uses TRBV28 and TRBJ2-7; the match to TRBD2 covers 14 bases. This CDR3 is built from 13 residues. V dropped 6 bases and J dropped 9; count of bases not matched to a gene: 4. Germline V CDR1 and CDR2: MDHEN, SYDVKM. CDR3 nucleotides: TGTGCCAGCAGGGGGACTAGCGGGAGTTCGCAGTACTTC. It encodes CASRGTSGSSQYF.

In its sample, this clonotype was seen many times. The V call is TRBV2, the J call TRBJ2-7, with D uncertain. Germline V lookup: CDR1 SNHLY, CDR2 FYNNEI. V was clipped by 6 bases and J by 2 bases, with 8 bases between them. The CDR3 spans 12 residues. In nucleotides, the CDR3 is TGTGCCAGCAGGCCGAGAGCCTACGAGCAGTACTTC. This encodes CASRPRAYEQYF.

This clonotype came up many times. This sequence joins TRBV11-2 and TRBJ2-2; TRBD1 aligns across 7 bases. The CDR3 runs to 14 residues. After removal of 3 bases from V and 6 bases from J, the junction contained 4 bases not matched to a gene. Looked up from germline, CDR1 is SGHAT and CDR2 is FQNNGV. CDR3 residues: CASSFRGSAGELFF. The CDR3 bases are TGTGCCAGCAGCTTCAGGGGGTCGGCCGGGGAGCTGTTTTTT.

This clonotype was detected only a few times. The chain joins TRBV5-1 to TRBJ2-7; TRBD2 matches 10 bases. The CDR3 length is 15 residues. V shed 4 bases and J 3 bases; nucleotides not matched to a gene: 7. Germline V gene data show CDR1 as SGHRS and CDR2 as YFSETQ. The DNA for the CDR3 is TGCGCCAGCAGCCTTGCCGGGACTAGCGTCTACGAGCAGTACTTC. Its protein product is CASSLAGTSVYEQYF.

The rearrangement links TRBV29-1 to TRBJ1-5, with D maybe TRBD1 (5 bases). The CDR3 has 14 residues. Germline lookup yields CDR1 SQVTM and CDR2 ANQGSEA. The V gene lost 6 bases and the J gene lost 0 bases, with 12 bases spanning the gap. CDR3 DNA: TGCAGCGTCTCGATGGGGGTTAGCAATCAGCCCCAGCATTTT. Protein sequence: CSVSMGVSNQPQHF. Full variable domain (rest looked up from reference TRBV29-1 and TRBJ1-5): SAVISQKPSRDICQRGTSLTIQCQVDSQVTMMFWYRQQPGQSLTLIATANQGSEATYESGFVIDKFPISRPNLTFSTLTVSNMSPEDSSIYLCSVSMGVSNQPQHFGDGTRLSIL.

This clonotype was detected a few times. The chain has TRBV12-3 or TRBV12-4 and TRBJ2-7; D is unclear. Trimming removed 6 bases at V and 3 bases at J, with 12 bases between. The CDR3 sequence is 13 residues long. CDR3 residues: CASSVRWDYEQYF. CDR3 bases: TGTGCCAGCAGCGTTAGGTGGGACTACGAGCAGTACTTC.

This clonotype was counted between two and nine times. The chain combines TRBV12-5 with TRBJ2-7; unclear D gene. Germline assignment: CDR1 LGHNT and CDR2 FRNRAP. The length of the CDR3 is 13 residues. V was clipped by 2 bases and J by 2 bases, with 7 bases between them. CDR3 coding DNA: TGTGCTAGTGGTTTGCACTCGGCCTACGAGCAGTACTTC. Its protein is CASGLHSAYEQYF.

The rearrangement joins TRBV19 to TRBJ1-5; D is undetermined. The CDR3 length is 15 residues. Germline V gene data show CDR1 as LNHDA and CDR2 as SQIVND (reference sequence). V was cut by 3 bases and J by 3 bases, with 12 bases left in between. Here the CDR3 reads CASSINSRFNQPQHF. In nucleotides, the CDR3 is TGTGCCAGTAGTATTAATAGCAGGTTCAATCAGCCCCAGCATTTT.

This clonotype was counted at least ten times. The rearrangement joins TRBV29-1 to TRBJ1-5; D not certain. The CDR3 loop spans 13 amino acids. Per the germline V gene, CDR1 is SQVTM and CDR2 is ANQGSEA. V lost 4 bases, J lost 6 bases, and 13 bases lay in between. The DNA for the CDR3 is TGCAGCGTTGTGAGTGGATTCGGTCAGCCCCAGCATTTT. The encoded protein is CSVVSGFGQPQHF.

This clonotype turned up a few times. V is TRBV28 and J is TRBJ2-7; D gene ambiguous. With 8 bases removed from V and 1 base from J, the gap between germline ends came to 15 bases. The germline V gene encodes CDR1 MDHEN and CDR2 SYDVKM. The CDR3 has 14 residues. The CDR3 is CASPPPWGSYEQYF. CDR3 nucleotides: TGTGCCAGCCCACCCCCGTGGGGATCCTACGAGCAGTACTTC. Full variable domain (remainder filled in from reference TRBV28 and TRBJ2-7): DVKVTQSSRYLVKRTGEKVFLECVQDMDHENMFWYRQDPGLGLRLIYFSYDVKMKEKGDIPEGYSVSREKKERFSLILESASTNQTSMYLCASPPPWGSYEQYFGPGTRLTVT.

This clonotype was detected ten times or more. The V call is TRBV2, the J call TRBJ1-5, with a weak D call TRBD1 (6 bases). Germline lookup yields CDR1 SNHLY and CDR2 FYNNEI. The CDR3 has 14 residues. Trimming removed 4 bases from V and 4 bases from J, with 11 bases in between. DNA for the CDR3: TGTGCCAGCAGTGCCCCCGGGACAAATCAGCCCCAGCATTTT. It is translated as CASSAPGTNQPQHF.

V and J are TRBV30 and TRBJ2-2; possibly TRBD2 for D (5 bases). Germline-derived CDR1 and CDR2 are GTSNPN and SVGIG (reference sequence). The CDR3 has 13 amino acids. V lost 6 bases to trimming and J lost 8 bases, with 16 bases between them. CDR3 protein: CACPRTSKGELFF. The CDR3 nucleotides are TGTGCCTGCCCTCGAACTAGTAAGGGGGAGCTGTTTTTT.

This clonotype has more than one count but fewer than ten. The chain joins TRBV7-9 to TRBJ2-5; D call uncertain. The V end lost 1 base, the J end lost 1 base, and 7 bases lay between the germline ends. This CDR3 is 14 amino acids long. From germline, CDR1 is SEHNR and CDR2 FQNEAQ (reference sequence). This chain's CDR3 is CASSLVPIQETQYF. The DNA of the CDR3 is TGTGCCAGCAGCTTAGTTCCTATCCAAGAGACCCAGTACTTC. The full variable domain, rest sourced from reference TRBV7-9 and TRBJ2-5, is DTGVSQNPRHKITKRGQNVTFRCDPISEHNRLYWYRQTLGQGPEFLTYFQNEAQLEKSRLLSDRFSAERPKGSFSTLEIQRTEQGDSAMYLCASSLVPIQETQYFGPGTRLLVL.

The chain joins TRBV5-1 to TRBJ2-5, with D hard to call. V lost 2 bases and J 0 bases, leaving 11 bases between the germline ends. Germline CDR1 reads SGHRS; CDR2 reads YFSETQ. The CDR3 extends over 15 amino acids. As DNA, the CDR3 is TGCGCCAGCAGCTTCTCTGGCAAGTACCAAGAGACCCAGTACTTC. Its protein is CASSFSGKYQETQYF.

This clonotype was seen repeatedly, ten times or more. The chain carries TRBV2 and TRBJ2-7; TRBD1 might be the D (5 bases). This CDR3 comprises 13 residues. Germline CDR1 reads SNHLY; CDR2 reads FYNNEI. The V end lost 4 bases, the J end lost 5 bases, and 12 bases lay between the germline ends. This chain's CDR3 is CASSVTQGHEQYF. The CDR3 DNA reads TGTGCCAGCAGTGTTACGCAGGGCCACGAGCAGTACTTC.

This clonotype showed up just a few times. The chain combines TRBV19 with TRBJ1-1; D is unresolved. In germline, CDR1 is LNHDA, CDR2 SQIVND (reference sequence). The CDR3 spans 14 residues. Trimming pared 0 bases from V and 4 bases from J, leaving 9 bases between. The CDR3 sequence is CASSIDWSRTEAFF. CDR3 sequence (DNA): TGTGCCAGTAGTATAGATTGGAGCCGCACTGAAGCTTTCTTT.

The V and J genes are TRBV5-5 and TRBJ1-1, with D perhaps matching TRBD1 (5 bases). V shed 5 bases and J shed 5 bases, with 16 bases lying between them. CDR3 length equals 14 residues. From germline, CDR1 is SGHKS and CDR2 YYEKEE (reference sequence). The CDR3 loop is CASSLGGFWTEAFF. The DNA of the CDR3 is TGTGCCAGCAGTCTGGGGGGGTTTTGGACTGAAGCTTTCTTT.

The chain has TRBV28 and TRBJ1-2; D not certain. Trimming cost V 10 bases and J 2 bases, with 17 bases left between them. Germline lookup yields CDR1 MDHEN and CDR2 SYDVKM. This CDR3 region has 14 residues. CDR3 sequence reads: CATLLRTLNYGYTF. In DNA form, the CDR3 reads TGTGCCACACTGCTACGGACTTTGAACTATGGCTACACCTTC.

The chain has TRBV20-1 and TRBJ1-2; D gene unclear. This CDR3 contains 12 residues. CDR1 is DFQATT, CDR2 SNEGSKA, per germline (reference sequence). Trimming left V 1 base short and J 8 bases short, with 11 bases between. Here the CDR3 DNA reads TGCAGTGCTAGAGGGCAGGTTTTCGGCTACACCTTC. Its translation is CSARGQVFGYTF.

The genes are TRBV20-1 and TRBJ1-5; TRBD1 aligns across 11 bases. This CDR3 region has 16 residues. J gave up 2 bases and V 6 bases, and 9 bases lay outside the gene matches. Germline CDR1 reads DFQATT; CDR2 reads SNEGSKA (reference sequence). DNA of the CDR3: TGCAGTGCCACGGGACAGGGGGGGTTGGGCAATCAGCCCCAGCATTTT. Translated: CSATGQGGLGNQPQHF.

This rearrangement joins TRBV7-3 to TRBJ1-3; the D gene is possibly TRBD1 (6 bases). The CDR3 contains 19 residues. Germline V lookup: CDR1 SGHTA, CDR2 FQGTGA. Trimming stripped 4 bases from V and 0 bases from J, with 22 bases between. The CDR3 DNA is TGTGCCAGCAGCTCCCCGCTTGGGGGGACACCTTTCTCTGGAAACACCATATATTTT. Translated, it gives CASSSPLGGTPFSGNTIYF.

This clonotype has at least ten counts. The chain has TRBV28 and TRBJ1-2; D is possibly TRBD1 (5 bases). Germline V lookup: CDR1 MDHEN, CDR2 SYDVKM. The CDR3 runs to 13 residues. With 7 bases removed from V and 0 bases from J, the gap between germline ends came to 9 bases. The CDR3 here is CASTRGTNYGYTF. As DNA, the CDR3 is TGTGCCAGCACAAGGGGAACTAACTATGGCTACACCTTC.

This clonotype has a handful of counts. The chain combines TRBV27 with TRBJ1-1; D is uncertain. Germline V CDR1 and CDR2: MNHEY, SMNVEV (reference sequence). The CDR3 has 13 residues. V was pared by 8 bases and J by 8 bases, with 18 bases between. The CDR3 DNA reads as TGTGCCAGCGGTTCGCCTTGGGCGACCGAAGCTTTCTTT. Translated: CASGSPWATEAFF.

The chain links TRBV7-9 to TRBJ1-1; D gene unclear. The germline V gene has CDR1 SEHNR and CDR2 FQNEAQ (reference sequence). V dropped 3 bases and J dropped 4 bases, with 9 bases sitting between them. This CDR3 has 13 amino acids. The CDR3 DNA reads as TGTGCCAGCAGCTTGGACCAATCCACTGAAGCTTTCTTT. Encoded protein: CASSLDQSTEAFF.